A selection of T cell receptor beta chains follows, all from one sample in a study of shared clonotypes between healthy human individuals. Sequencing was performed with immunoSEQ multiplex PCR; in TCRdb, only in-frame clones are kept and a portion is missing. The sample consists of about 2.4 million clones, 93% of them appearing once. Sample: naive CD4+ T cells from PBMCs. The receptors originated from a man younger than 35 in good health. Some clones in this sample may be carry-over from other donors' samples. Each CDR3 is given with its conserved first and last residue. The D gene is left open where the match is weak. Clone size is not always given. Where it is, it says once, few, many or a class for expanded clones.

CDR3 DNA: TGTGCCTGGACCCACAGCCGCTCTGGGGCCAACGTCCTGACTTTC
CDR3 protein: CAWTHSRSGANVLTF
J gene: TRBJ2-6
D gene: .
clone size: .
V gene: TRBV30

CDR3 DNA: TGTGCCAGCAGCTTACGCGGGGGAGACTATGGCTACACCTTC
CDR3 protein: CASSLRGGDYGYTF
J gene: TRBJ1-2
D gene: .
clone size: .
V gene: TRBV5-4

CDR3 DNA: TGTGCCAGCAGGCCACTTCCGGGACTAGCGGTCACCCGCACCGGGGAGCTGTTTTTT
CDR3 protein: CASRPLPGLAVTRTGELFF
J gene: TRBJ2-2
D gene: TRBD2
clone size: .
V gene: TRBV28

CDR3 DNA: TGTGCCAGCAGCTCGGGGGGGCCCTCCATTGCTGGAAACACCATATATTTT
CDR3 protein: CASSSGGPSIAGNTIYF
J gene: TRBJ1-3
D gene: .
clone size: once
V gene: TRBV5-4

CDR3 DNA: TGTGCCAGCAGTTTACTACTAGCACCGGGCAATGAGCAGTTCTTC
CDR3 protein: CASSLLLAPGNEQFF
J gene: TRBJ2-1
D gene: .
clone size: .
V gene: TRBV27

CDR3 DNA: TGCGCCAGCCGGCGGGACGGGAGCTCCTACGAGCAGTACTTC
CDR3 protein: CASRRDGSSYEQYF
J gene: TRBJ2-7
D gene: .
clone size: once
V gene: TRBV5-1

CDR3 DNA: TGTGCCAGCAGTCCCTTGACAGTAGACTATGGCTACACCTTC
CDR3 protein: CASSPLTVDYGYTF
J gene: TRBJ1-2
D gene: .
clone size: .
V gene: TRBV28

CDR3 DNA: TGTGCCAGTAGTACGACTAGCGGGGGGTACCAAGAGACCCAGTACTTC
CDR3 protein: CASSTTSGGYQETQYF
J gene: TRBJ2-5
D gene: TRBD2
clone size: .
V gene: TRBV19

CDR3 DNA: TGTGCCAGCAGCTTGTTGACCTCTAGCACAGATACGCAGTATTTT
CDR3 protein: CASSLLTSSTDTQYF
J gene: TRBJ2-3
D gene: .
clone size: once
V gene: TRBV5-4

CDR3 DNA: TGCGCCAGCAGCTTGGGGGAAGGAAACACTGAAGCTTTCTTT
CDR3 protein: CASSLGEGNTEAFF
J gene: TRBJ1-1
D gene: .
clone size: .
V gene: TRBV5-1

CDR3 DNA: TGTGCCAGCAGTGGGGAGGGCAGGTACAATGAGCAGTTCTTC
CDR3 protein: CASSGEGRYNEQFF
J gene: TRBJ2-1
D gene: TRBD2
clone size: .
V gene: TRBV2

CDR3 DNA: TGTGCCAGCACTTTAGATAGGAGAGGGAACACTGAAGCTTTCTTT
CDR3 protein: CASTLDRRGNTEAFF
J gene: TRBJ1-1
D gene: .
clone size: .
V gene: TRBV6-1

CDR3 DNA: TGTGCCAGCTCACCAGCGGCTGAAGGATCGCAGTACTTC
CDR3 protein: CASSPAAEGSQYF
J gene: TRBJ2-7
D gene: .
clone size: .
V gene: TRBV18

CDR3 DNA: TGTGCCAGCACCAGGTCGCTAAGCTCCTACAATGAGCAGTTCTTC
CDR3 protein: CASTRSLSSYNEQFF
J gene: TRBJ2-1
D gene: .
clone size: .
V gene: TRBV6-5

CDR3 DNA: TGTGCCAGCTCACCCCCCGGGGGGTATAACTATGGCTACACCTTC
CDR3 protein: CASSPPGGYNYGYTF
J gene: TRBJ1-2
D gene: .
clone size: once
V gene: TRBV18

CDR3 DNA: TGCGCCAGCAGTGAGACTAGCGGGACCTACGAGCAGTACTTC
CDR3 protein: CASSETSGTYEQYF
J gene: TRBJ2-7
D gene: TRBD2
clone size: once
V gene: TRBV10-2

CDR3 DNA: TGTGCCAGCTCACCGGAGGGCGGCGAGACCCAGTACTTC
CDR3 protein: CASSPEGGETQYF
J gene: TRBJ2-5
D gene: .
clone size: .
V gene: TRBV18

CDR3 DNA: TGTGCCAGTAGTTCGCGACCTTTAAAGAACACTGAAGCTTTCTTT
CDR3 protein: CASSSRPLKNTEAFF
J gene: TRBJ1-1
D gene: .
clone size: .
V gene: TRBV19

CDR3 DNA: TGTGCCAGCACCGCCAGAGGGGGACAAGGCTACACCTTC
CDR3 protein: CASTARGGQGYTF
J gene: TRBJ1-2
D gene: .
clone size: .
V gene: TRBV5-4

CDR3 DNA: TGTGCCAGCAGCCAGGGTAGGGGTGACAATCAGCCCCAGCATTTT
CDR3 protein: CASSQGRGDNQPQHF
J gene: TRBJ1-5
D gene: .
clone size: .
V gene: TRBV2

CDR3 DNA: TGCGCCAGCAGCTTGGCCATGCACGGGCAATCCCAAGAGACCCAGTACTTC
CDR3 protein: CASSLAMHGQSQETQYF
J gene: TRBJ2-5
D gene: .
clone size: .
V gene: TRBV5-1

CDR3 DNA: TGTGCCAGCAGCCCCCCCGGGGGCATAAACGAGCAGTACTTC
CDR3 protein: CASSPPGGINEQYF
J gene: TRBJ2-7
D gene: .
clone size: .
V gene: TRBV7-9

CDR3 DNA: TGTGCCAGCAGCCCATCTAGCGGGAGTTCCTACAATGAGCAGTTCTTC
CDR3 protein: CASSPSSGSSYNEQFF
J gene: TRBJ2-1
D gene: TRBD2
clone size: .
V gene: TRBV14

CDR3 DNA: TGTGCCAGCAGTCGGGGCTCCCAAGAGACCCAGTACTTC
CDR3 protein: CASSRGSQETQYF
J gene: TRBJ2-5
D gene: .
clone size: .
V gene: TRBV11-2

CDR3 DNA: TGTGCCAGTACCCCTATAGGAGCCGGGACAGGGGACTACAATGAGCAGTTCTTC
CDR3 protein: CASTPIGAGTGDYNEQFF
J gene: TRBJ2-1
D gene: TRBD1
clone size: once
V gene: TRBV19

CDR3 DNA: TGCGCCAGCAGCTTGGCTGGGTCGGGCGGCTACACCTTC
CDR3 protein: CASSLAGSGGYTF
J gene: TRBJ1-2
D gene: .
clone size: .
V gene: TRBV5-1

CDR3 DNA: TGCGCCAGCAGCTCGCCGCGGGATACGCAGTATTTT
CDR3 protein: CASSSPRDTQYF
J gene: TRBJ2-3
D gene: .
clone size: .
V gene: TRBV5-1

CDR3 DNA: TGTGCCAGCAGCTGGGGAACAGGGGGATCTTATCAGCCCCAGCATTTT
CDR3 protein: CASSWGTGGSYQPQHF
J gene: TRBJ1-5
D gene: TRBD1
clone size: .
V gene: TRBV5-8

CDR3 DNA: TGCGCCAGCAGCCGAACAACCGACAGAATTGGAGATACGCAGTATTTT
CDR3 protein: CASSRTTDRIGDTQYF
J gene: TRBJ2-3
D gene: .
clone size: .
V gene: TRBV5-1

CDR3 DNA: TGCGCCAGCAGCCCGGGACAGGGTGAAATGGATGAGCAGTTCTTC
CDR3 protein: CASSPGQGEMDEQFF
J gene: TRBJ2-1
D gene: TRBD1
clone size: .
V gene: TRBV4-3

CDR3 DNA: TGTGCCTGGAGTTTGGGGGGGCGCGACTATGGCTACACCTTC
CDR3 protein: CAWSLGGRDYGYTF
J gene: TRBJ1-2
D gene: .
clone size: .
V gene: TRBV30

CDR3 DNA: TGCAGCGGAAAGACAGGGGACAATCAGCCCCAGCATTTT
CDR3 protein: CSGKTGDNQPQHF
J gene: TRBJ1-5
D gene: TRBD1
clone size: .
V gene: TRBV29-1

CDR3 DNA: TGTGCCAGCAATAACCAGGGTAACTCCTACGAGCAGTACTTC
CDR3 protein: CASNNQGNSYEQYF
J gene: TRBJ2-7
D gene: .
clone size: .
V gene: TRBV6-5

CDR3 DNA: TGCGCCAGCAGCCCGAGGGACGGGAGTATTGAGCAGTACTTC
CDR3 protein: CASSPRDGSIEQYF
J gene: TRBJ2-7
D gene: .
clone size: .
V gene: TRBV5-1

CDR3 DNA: TGCGCCAGCAGCTTCGGCGGGGAGTGGGCTTCTGCGAATTCACCCCTCCACTTT
CDR3 protein: CASSFGGEWASANSPLHF
J gene: TRBJ1-6
D gene: .
clone size: .
V gene: TRBV5-1

CDR3 DNA: TGTGCCAGCGGGGGCGCGGGTGAAAAACTGTTTTTT
CDR3 protein: CASGGAGEKLFF
J gene: TRBJ1-4
D gene: .
clone size: .
V gene: TRBV2

CDR3 DNA: TGTGCCAGCTCCCCCCGGCGGGGGGGGTCCTACAATGAGCAGTTCTTC
CDR3 protein: CASSPRRGGSYNEQFF
J gene: TRBJ2-1
D gene: TRBD2
clone size: .
V gene: TRBV18

CDR3 DNA: TGTGCCAGCAGCCCGGGACGCCGGAATACGCAGTATTTT
CDR3 protein: CASSPGRRNTQYF
J gene: TRBJ2-3
D gene: .
clone size: .
V gene: TRBV28